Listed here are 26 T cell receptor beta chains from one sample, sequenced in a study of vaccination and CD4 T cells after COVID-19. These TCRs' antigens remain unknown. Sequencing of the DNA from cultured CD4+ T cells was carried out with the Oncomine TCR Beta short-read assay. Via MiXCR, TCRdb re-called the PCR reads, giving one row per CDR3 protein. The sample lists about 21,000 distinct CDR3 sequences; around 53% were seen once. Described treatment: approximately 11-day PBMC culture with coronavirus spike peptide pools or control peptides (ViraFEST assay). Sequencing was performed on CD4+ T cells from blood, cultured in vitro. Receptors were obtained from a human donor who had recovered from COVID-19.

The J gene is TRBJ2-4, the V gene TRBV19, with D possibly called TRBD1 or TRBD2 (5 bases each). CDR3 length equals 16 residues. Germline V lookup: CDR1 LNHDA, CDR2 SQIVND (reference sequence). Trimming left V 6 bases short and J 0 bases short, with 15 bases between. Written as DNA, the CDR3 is TGTGCCAGTAGACCGGGACCGCAGCTAGCCAAAAACATTCAGTACTTC. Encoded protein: CASRPGPQLAKNIQYF.

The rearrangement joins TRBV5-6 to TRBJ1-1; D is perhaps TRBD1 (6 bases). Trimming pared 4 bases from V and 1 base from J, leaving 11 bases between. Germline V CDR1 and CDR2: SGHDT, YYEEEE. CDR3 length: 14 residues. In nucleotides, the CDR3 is TGTGCCAGCAGCCCCCCGACAGGGAACACTGAAGCTTTCTTT. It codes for CASSPPTGNTEAFF.

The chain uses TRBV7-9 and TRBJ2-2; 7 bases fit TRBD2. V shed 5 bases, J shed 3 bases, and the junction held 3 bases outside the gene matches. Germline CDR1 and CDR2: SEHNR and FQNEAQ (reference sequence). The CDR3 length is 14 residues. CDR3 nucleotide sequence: TGTGCCAGCAGCCCGGCGGGGGACACCGGGGAGCTGTTTTTT. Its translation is CASSPAGDTGELFF.

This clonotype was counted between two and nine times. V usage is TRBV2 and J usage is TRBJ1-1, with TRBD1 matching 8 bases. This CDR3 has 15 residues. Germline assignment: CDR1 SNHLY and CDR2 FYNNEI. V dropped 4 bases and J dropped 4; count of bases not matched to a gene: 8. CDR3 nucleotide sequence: TGTGCCAGCAGTGCGGTGACAGGGGCTGGCACTGAAGCTTTCTTT. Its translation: CASSAVTGAGTEAFF.

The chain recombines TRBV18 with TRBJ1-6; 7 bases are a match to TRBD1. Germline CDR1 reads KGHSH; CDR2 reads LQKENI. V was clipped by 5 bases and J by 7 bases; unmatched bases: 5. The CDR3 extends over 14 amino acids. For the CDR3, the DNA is TGTGCCAGCTCAGCTGACAGGGTCAATTCACCCCTCCACTTT. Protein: CASSADRVNSPLHF.

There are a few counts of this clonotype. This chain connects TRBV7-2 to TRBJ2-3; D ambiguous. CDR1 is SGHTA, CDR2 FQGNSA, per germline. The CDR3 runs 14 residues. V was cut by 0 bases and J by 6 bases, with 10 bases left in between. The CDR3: CASSLARASDTQYF. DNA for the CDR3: TGTGCCAGCAGCTTAGCCCGGGCATCGGATACGCAGTATTTT. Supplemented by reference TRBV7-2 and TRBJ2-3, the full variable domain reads GAGVSQSPSNKVTEKGKDVELRCDPISGHTALYWYRQSLGQGLEFLIYFQGNSAPDKSGLPSDRFSAERTGGSVSTLTIQRTQQEDSAVYLCASSLARASDTQYFGPGTRLTVL.

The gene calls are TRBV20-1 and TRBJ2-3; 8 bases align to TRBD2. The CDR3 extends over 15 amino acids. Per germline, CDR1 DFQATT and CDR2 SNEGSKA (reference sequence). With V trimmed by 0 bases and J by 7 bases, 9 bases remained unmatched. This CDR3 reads CSAREAGAFPYTQYF. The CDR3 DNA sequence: TGCAGTGCTAGAGAAGCGGGAGCCTTCCCATATACGCAGTATTTT.

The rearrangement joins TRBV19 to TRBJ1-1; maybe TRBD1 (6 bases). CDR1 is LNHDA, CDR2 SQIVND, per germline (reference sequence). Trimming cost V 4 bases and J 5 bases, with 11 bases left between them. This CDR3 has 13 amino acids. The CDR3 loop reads CASSRGGWTEAFF. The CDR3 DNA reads TGTGCCAGTAGTAGAGGGGGGTGGACTGAAGCTTTCTTT.

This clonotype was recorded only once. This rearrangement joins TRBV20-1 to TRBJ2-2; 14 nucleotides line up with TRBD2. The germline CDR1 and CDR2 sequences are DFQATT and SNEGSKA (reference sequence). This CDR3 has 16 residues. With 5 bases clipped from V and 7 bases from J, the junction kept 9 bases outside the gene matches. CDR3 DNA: TGCAGTGCTTCCGGGACTAGCGGGAGCTTGGGCGGGGAGCTGTTTTTT. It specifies CSASGTSGSLGGELFF.

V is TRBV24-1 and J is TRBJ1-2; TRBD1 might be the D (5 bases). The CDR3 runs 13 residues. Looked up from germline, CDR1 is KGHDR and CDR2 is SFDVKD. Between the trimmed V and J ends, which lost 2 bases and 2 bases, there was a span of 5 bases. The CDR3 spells CATSDYRNYGYTF. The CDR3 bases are TGTGCCACCAGTGATTACAGGAACTATGGCTACACCTTC.

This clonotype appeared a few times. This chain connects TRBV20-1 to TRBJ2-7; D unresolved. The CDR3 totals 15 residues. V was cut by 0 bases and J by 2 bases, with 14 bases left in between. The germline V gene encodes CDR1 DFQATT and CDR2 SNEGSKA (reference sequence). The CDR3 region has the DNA TGCAGTGCTAGAGATACGTCCGTTGGGCCCTACGAGCAGTACTTC. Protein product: CSARDTSVGPYEQYF.

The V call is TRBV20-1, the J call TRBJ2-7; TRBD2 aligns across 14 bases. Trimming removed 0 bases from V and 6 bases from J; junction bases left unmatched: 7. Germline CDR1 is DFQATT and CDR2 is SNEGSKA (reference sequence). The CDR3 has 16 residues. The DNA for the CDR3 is TGCAGTGCTAGAGACCCGGGACTAGCGGGAGTTGGCGAGCAGTACTTC. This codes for CSARDPGLAGVGEQYF.

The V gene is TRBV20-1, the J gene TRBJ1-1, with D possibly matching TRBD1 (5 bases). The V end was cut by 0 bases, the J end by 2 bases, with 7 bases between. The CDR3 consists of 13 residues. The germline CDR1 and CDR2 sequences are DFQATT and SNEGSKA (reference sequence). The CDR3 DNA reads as TGCAGTGCTAGAGAGGGGGGTAACACTGAAGCTTTCTTT. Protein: CSAREGGNTEAFF.

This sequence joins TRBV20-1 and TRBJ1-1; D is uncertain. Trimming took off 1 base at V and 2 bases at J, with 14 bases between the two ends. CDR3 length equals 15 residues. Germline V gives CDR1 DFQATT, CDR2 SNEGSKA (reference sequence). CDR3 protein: CSARVSPRQNTEAFF. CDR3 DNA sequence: TGCAGTGCTAGAGTTTCCCCTCGACAAAACACTGAAGCTTTCTTT.

The CDR3 region is CASSSTGTSAGGYTF. CDR3 DNA: TGTGCCAGCAGCTCCACCGGGACTTCAGCGGGTGGCTACACCTTC. The rearrangement uses TRBV28 and TRBJ1-2, with D perhaps matching TRBD1 (5 bases). Germline values: CDR1 MDHEN, CDR2 SYDVKM. CDR3 length: 15 residues. V dropped 6 bases and J dropped 7 bases, with 21 bases sitting between them.

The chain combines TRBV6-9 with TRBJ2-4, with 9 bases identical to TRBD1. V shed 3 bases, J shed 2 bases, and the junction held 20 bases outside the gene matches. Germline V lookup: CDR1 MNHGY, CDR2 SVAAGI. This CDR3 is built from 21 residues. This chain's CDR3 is CASSYLKGPPGQGFSKNIQYF. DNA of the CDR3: TGTGCCAGCAGTTACCTAAAAGGCCCACCGGGACAGGGATTTTCCAAAAACATTCAGTACTTC.

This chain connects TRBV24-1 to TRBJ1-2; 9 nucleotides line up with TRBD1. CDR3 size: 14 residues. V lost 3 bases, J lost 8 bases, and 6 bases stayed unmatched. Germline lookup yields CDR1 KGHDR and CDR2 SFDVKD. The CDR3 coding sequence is TGTGCCACCAGTGATCCCGGGACAGGGAGAGGCTACACCTTC. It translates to CATSDPGTGRGYTF.

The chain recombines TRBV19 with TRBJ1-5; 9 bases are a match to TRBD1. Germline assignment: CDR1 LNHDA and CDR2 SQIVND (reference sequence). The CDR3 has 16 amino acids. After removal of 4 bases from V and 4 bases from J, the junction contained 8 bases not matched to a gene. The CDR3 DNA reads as TGTGCCAGTAGTACTCACAGGGGGCCCCCGAATCAGCCCCAGCATTTT. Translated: CASSTHRGPPNQPQHF.

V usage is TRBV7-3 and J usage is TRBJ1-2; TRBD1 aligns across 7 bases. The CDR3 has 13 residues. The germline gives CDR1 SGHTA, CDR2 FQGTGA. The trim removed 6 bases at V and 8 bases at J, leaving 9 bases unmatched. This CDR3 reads CASSDRAREGYTF. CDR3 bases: TGTGCCAGCAGTGACAGGGCGAGAGAAGGCTACACCTTC.

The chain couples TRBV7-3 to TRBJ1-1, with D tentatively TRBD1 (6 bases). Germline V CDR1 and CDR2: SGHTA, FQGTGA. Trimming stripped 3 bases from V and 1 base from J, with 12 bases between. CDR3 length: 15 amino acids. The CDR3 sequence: CASSFVGQTNTEAFF. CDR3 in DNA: TGTGCCAGCAGCTTTGTTGGACAGACGAACACTGAAGCTTTCTTT.

This CDR3 is CASSVTSGGAFNEQFF. CDR3 nucleotide sequence: TGTGCCAGCAGTGTAACTAGCGGGGGGGCCTTTAATGAGCAGTTCTTC. The rearrangement links TRBV6-1 to TRBJ2-1; 13 bases map to TRBD2. CDR1 and CDR2 from the germline V gene are MNHNS and SASEGT. J was trimmed by 7 bases and V by 4 bases; bases with no gene match: 7. The CDR3 sequence is 16 residues long.

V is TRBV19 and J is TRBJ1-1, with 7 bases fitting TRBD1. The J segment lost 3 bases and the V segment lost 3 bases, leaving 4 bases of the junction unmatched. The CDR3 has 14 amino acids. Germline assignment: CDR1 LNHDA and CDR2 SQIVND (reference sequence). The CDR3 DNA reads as TGTGCCAGTAGTATGACAGGGCCCGACACTGAAGCTTTCTTT. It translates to CASSMTGPDTEAFF.

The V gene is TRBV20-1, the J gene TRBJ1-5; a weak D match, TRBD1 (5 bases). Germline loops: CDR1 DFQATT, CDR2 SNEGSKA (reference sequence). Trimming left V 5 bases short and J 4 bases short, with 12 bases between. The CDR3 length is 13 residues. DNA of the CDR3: TGCAGTGCTTGGACGGGGGGGAATCAGCCCCAGCATTTT. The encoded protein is CSAWTGGNQPQHF.

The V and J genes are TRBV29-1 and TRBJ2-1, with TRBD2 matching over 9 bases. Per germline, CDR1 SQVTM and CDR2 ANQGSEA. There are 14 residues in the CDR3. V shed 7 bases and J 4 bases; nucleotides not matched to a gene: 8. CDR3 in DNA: TGCAGCGCGGTGGCTAGCGGGATTTACAATGAGCAGTTCTTC. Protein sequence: CSAVASGIYNEQFF.

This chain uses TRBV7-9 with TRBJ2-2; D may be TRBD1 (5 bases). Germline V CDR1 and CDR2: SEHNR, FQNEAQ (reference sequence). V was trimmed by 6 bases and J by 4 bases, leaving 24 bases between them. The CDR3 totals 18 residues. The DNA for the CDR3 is TGTGCCAGCAGACGAACAGTTCAGAGGACAAGGGGCACCGGGGAGCTGTTTTTT. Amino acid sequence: CASRRTVQRTRGTGELFF.

The CDR3 sequence is CSASPAPLAAYNEQFF. The CDR3 bases are TGCAGTGCTAGCCCCGCCCCACTAGCGGCCTACAATGAGCAGTTCTTC. The chain links TRBV20-1 to TRBJ2-1, with 8 bases that match TRBD2. The V gene's germline CDR1 is DFQATT and CDR2 SNEGSKA (reference sequence). The V and J ends lost 3 bases and 2 bases, in that order; junction bases with no gene match: 9. CDR3 size: 16 residues.